The clone carrying this T cell receptor (beta chain) was seen repeatedly, ten times or more. Its antigen remains unknown. The entry originates in a study of breast tumors, draining lymph nodes, adjacent tissues. The V end was cut by 0 bases, the J end by 1 base, with 7 bases between. Germline V lookup: CDR1 SGHNT, CDR2 YYREEE (reference sequence). The CDR3 has 15 residues. TCRdb passed the multiplex PCR reads through MiXCR, listing each CDR3 protein once. The table shows fewer than 200,000 distinct CDR3 sequences, with around a third occurring only once. Samples came from axillary lymph nodes draining the breast cancer. Study-wide results and limits: Tumor TCR diversity was below lymph nodes but above nontumor tissue. Compared with basal-like, luminal-like tumors shared significantly more repertoire with nontumor tissue. Tumor T cell lymph node origin was a supported hypothesis, not proven.

Material for sequencing was axillary lymph node tissue. The clonotype originates from a female donor with breast cancer. Some clones in this sample may be carry-over from other donors' samples. V and J are TRBV5-4 and TRBJ2-2; D remains ambiguous. The CDR3 sequence: CASSLVPGNTGELFF. Written as DNA, the CDR3 is TGTGCCAGCAGCTTGGTTCCAGGGAACACCGGGGAGCTGTTTTTT. Full variable domain (rest looked up from reference TRBV5-4 and TRBJ2-2): ETGVTQSPTHLIKTRGQQVTLRCSSQSGHNTVSWYQQALGQGPQFIFQYYREEENGRGNFPPRFSGLQFPNYSSELNVNALELDDSALYLCASSLVPGNTGELFFGEGSRLTVL.